One sample yielded the 23 T cell receptor beta chains listed below, sequenced in a study of beta chain features in type 1 diabetes listed by TCRdb under 2018. The receptor library was made with the immunoSEQ multiplex PCR assay. The High Capacity cDNA Reverse Transcription Kit was used to reverse transcribe all of the isolated RNA, meaning that expressed TCRB transcripts were what got sequenced. As stored in TCRdb, this immuneACCESS dataset retains in-frame rearrangements with V and J assigned. A fraction of the clones does not appear; measured against another copy, unresolved V genes explain less than half of the discrepancy, and the remainder lacks a known reason. The sample profile shows about 400,000 clones; 10% to 15% of them were found once. In total, the top ten clones hold 0.0095% to 0.011% of the sample. Their antigen targets remain unknown. On the study overall, not on this receptor specifically: In all four CD4+ subsets, TCRB CDR3 length was moderately but significantly shorter in type 1 diabetes patients.

Sequencing was done on a sample of naive CD4+ T cells from blood. The cell subset or site label corresponds to: true naive CD4+ T cells. The receptors were gathered from a young woman with type 1 diabetes.

The chain employs TRBV6-4 and TRBJ2-1; no clear D gene. CDR1 and CDR2 (germline): MRHNA, SNTAGT. The length of the CDR3 is 10 residues. Trimming stripped 10 bases from V and 7 bases from J, with 8 bases between. The CDR3 loop reads CATPLNEQFF. The CDR3 nucleotides read TGTGCCACCCCACTTAATGAGCAGTTCTTC.

This clone was seen more than once but under ten times. The V call is TRBV7-9, the J call TRBJ1-4, with D perhaps TRBD1 (5 bases). The CDR3 covers 13 residues. V was pared by 3 bases and J by 8 bases, with 10 bases between. Looked up from germline, CDR1 is SEHNR and CDR2 is FQNEAQ (reference sequence). CDR3 sequence: CASSFDPGEKLFF. CDR3 sequence (DNA): TGTGCCAGCAGCTTCGACCCAGGGGAAAAACTGTTTTTT.

The gene calls are TRBV6-6 and TRBJ1-1; possibly TRBD1 for D (6 bases). This CDR3 has 13 amino acids. Per the germline V gene, CDR1 is MNHNY and CDR2 is SVGAGI (reference sequence). With 7 bases removed from V and 0 bases from J, the gap between germline ends came to 9 bases. The CDR3 sequence: CASTGQLNTEAFF. CDR3 bases: TGTGCCAGCACCGGACAGCTGAACACTGAAGCTTTCTTT.

This clone has a handful of counts. The V call is TRBV10-3, the J call TRBJ1-1; the D gene is possibly TRBD1 (6 bases). The V end was cut by 6 bases, the J end by 1 base, with 9 bases between. The CDR3 consists of 13 residues. From germline, CDR1 is ENHRY and CDR2 SYGVKD. For the CDR3, the DNA is TGTGCCATCAGGGACAGTGAGAACACTGAAGCTTTCTTT. Protein: CAIRDSENTEAFF.

This rearrangement joins TRBV14 to TRBJ2-2; D remains ambiguous. V lost 3 bases, J lost 6 bases, and 8 bases lay in between. Germline lookup yields CDR1 SGHDN and CDR2 FVKESK. The CDR3 loop spans 13 amino acids. CDR3 DNA: TGTGCCAGCAGCCACCCCTTCCCCGGGGAGCTGTTTTTT. Translating gives CASSHPFPGELFF.

This clone has more than one count but fewer than ten. The CDR3 spells CASSLGWRGGSYNEQFF. The CDR3 coding sequence is TGTGCCAGCAGCTTAGGGTGGCGGGGGGGCTCGTACAATGAGCAGTTCTTC. The chain joins TRBV11-2 to TRBJ2-1; 9 bases fit TRBD2. Trimming cost V 1 base and J 4 bases; bases outside gene matches: 8. CDR3 length: 17 residues. The germline V gene has CDR1 SGHAT and CDR2 FQNNGV.

This rearrangement joins TRBV2 to TRBJ2-1; 9 nucleotides align to TRBD1. J was trimmed by 12 bases and V by 7 bases; bases with no gene match: 13. This CDR3 comprises 14 residues. Germline V CDR1 and CDR2: SNHLY, FYNNEI. CDR3: CASTRGQGSVRQFF. The CDR3 region has the DNA TGTGCCAGCACCCGAGGACAGGGGTCCGTGAGGCAGTTCTTC.

This clone has just a few counts. V and J are TRBV7-9 and TRBJ2-7; D is possibly TRBD2 (7 bases). Trimming removed 4 bases from V and 0 bases from J, with 25 bases in between. The germline CDR1 and CDR2 sequences are SEHNR and FQNEAQ (reference sequence). The CDR3 runs 19 residues. CDR3 loop: CASSSLLGGGPESSYEQYF. The CDR3 nucleotides are TGTGCCAGCAGCTCCCTATTGGGAGGGGGGCCCGAGAGCTCCTACGAGCAGTACTTC.

The table lists this clone with a few counts. The chain uses TRBV19 and TRBJ2-7, with a possible D match to TRBD2 (6 bases). The V end lost 11 bases, the J end lost 0 bases, and 20 bases lay between the germline ends. The CDR3 sequence is 15 residues long. Per germline, CDR1 LNHDA and CDR2 SQIVND (reference sequence). CDR3 sequence: CASRGWRASSYEQYF. CDR3 DNA sequence: TGTGCCTCCCGCGGTTGGAGGGCGAGCTCCTACGAGCAGTACTTC.

This chain connects TRBV5-4 to TRBJ1-3, with TRBD1 as a possible D gene (6 bases). Deletions cut 5 bases from V and 4 bases from J, with 16 bases between. Germline CDR1 reads SGHNT; CDR2 reads YYREEE (reference sequence). The CDR3 has 15 amino acids. DNA for the CDR3: TGTGCCAGCAGTACGGACAGTTTAGCCGGAAACACCATATATTTT. Translating it yields CASSTDSLAGNTIYF.

This clone was seen more than once but under ten times. The rearrangement links TRBV5-1 to TRBJ2-7; 9 bases map to TRBD1. The V segment lost 3 bases and the J segment 4 bases; nucleotides outside the gene matches: 11. The CDR3 spans 16 residues. CDR1 SGHRS and CDR2 YFSETQ come from the germline V gene. The CDR3 DNA is TGCGCCAGCAGCTCCGTCCTCGGGACAGGGTCGTACGAGCAGTACTTC. The encoded protein is CASSSVLGTGSYEQYF.

CDR3 coding DNA: TGCGCCAGCAGCCAAGATGGGAGGGGGGTCCCAGATACGCAGTATTTT. Translation: CASSQDGRGVPDTQYF. V gene TRBV4-3 combines with J gene TRBJ2-3, with D tentatively TRBD2 (7 bases). The V and J ends lost 0 bases and 4 bases respectively, with 14 bases between them. The germline V gene encodes CDR1 LGHNA and CDR2 YSLEER. The CDR3 loop spans 16 amino acids.

The rearrangement links TRBV4-3 to TRBJ2-1; 10 nucleotides align to TRBD2. With 1 base clipped from V and 8 bases from J, the junction kept 11 bases outside the gene matches. The CDR3 is 17 residues long. CDR1 and CDR2 (germline): LGHNA, YSLEER. CDR3 protein: CASSQALAGAYAYEQFF. In nucleotides, the CDR3 is TGCGCCAGCAGCCAAGCCCTAGCGGGAGCCTACGCCTATGAGCAGTTCTTC.

Only a few counts were recorded for this clone. The sample carries other DNA sequences with the same CDR3. The rearrangement links TRBV27 to TRBJ2-5, with 7 bases fitting TRBD1. The J segment lost 5 bases and the V segment lost 5 bases, leaving 5 bases of the junction unmatched. CDR1 and CDR2 (germline): MNHEY, SMNVEV (reference sequence). The CDR3 runs 13 residues. The CDR3 region has the DNA TGTGCCAGCAGTCCAAGGGGGCGGGAGACCCAGTACTTC. Translating gives CASSPRGRETQYF.

This clone was seen only a few times. The chain combines TRBV28 with TRBJ1-1, with TRBD1 matching 7 bases. CDR1 is MDHEN and CDR2 is SYDVKM in the germline V gene. Trimming at V came to 6 bases and at J to 3 bases, leaving 7 bases not matched to a gene. The length of the CDR3 is 14 residues. CDR3 sequence reads: CASRTQTGHTEAFF. For the CDR3, the DNA is TGTGCCAGCAGAACCCAGACAGGGCACACTGAAGCTTTCTTT.

The gene calls are TRBV25-1 and TRBJ1-3; D is possibly TRBD1 (6 bases). Germline values: CDR1 MGHDK, CDR2 SYGVNS. Trimming left V 6 bases short and J 4 bases short, with 22 bases between. This CDR3 spans 17 amino acids. CDR3 sequence (DNA): TGTGCCAGCAGGGAGACCGGGACAACGCTTTCCGGAAACACCATATATTTT. Amino acids: CASRETGTTLSGNTIYF.

This clone was counted between two and nine times. This rearrangement joins TRBV5-6 to TRBJ1-1; 7 bases match TRBD1. The CDR3 loop spans 17 amino acids. Germline V gene data show CDR1 as SGHDT and CDR2 as YYEEEE. V dropped 3 bases and J dropped 2; count of bases not matched to a gene: 13. The CDR3 sequence: CASSWRRTGELNTEAFF. The CDR3 nucleotides read TGTGCCAGCAGCTGGCGAAGGACAGGAGAACTAAACACTGAAGCTTTCTTT.

The chain has TRBV4-1 and TRBJ1-5; D unresolved. CDR1 and CDR2 (germline): MGHRA, YSYEKL. Deletions cut 5 bases from V and 0 bases from J, with 11 bases between. The CDR3 totals 15 residues. CDR3: CASSSWTNSNQPQHF. CDR3 nucleotide sequence: TGCGCCAGCAGCTCATGGACTAATAGCAATCAGCCCCAGCATTTT.

Only a few counts were recorded for this clone. The chain employs TRBV19 and TRBJ2-1; TRBD1 might be the D (6 bases). Trimming cost V 6 bases and J 5 bases, with 11 bases left between them. Germline-derived CDR1 and CDR2 are LNHDA and SQIVND (reference sequence). CDR3 size: 13 residues. CDR3 loop: CASSSDRNNEQFF. CDR3 DNA sequence: TGTGCCAGTAGCTCCGACAGGAACAATGAGCAGTTCTTC.

This clone was counted a few times. The CDR3 nucleotides are TGTGCTAGTGAACACGCCGGGGGGGGTGTCGAGCAGTACTTC. Protein: CASEHAGGGVEQYF. This rearrangement joins TRBV12-5 to TRBJ2-7; TRBD2 matches 8 bases. The CDR3 length is 14 residues. V lost 7 bases to trimming and J lost 6 bases; unmatched junction nucleotides: 11. In germline, CDR1 is LGHNT, CDR2 FRNRAP.

This rearrangement joins TRBV19 to TRBJ2-1, with TRBD1 matching over 12 bases. V was clipped by 4 bases and J by 7 bases; unmatched bases: 2. The germline V gene has CDR1 LNHDA and CDR2 SQIVND (reference sequence). CDR3 size: 14 residues. The CDR3 loop reads CASSRGQGANEQFF. The CDR3 DNA reads TGTGCCAGTAGTAGGGGACAGGGGGCGAATGAGCAGTTCTTC.

J is TRBJ2-3 and V is TRBV4-1; 7 bases map to TRBD2. Germline V gene lookup returns CDR1 MGHRA and CDR2 YSYEKL. J gave up 4 bases and V 2 bases, and 15 bases lay outside the gene matches. The CDR3 consists of 18 residues. The CDR3 DNA sequence: TGCGCCAGCAGCCAACGGATAGCTGCGGGGGTTGATCCAGATACGCAGTATTTT. Translation: CASSQRIAAGVDPDTQYF.

The chain recombines TRBV28 with TRBJ2-1; TRBD2 matches at 8 bases. Germline V gene lookup returns CDR1 MDHEN and CDR2 SYDVKM. The CDR3 spans 12 residues. Trimming took 4 bases from V and 12 from J; bases not matched to a gene: 5. CDR3 sequence reads: CASSSLAVMQFF. In nucleotides, the CDR3 is TGTGCCAGCAGTTCACTAGCGGTAATGCAGTTCTTC.